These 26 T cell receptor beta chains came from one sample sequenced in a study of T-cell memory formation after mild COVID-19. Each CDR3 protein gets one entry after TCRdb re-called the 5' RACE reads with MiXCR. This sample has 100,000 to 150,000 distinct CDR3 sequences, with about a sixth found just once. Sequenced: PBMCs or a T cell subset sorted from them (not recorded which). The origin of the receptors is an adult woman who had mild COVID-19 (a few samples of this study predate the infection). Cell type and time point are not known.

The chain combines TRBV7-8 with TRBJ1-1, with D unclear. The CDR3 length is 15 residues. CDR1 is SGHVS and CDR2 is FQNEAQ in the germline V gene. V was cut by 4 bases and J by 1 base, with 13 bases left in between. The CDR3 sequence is CASSSSGSWNTEAFF. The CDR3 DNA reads TGTGCCAGCAGCTCCTCCGGGTCCTGGAACACTGAAGCTTTCTTT. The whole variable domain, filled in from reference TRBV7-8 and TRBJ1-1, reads GAGVSQSPRYKVAKRGQDVALRCDPISGHVSLFWYQQALGQGPEFLTYFQNEAQLDKSGLPSDRFFAERPEGSVSTLKIQRTQQEDSAVYLCASSSSGSWNTEAFFGQGTRLTVV.

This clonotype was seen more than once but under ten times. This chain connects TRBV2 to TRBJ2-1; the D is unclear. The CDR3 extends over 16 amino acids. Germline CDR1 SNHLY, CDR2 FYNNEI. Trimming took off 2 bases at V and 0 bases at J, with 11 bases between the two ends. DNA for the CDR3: TGTGCCAGCAGTGAAACTTCCGCGAGCTCCTACAATGAGCAGTTCTTC. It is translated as CASSETSASSYNEQFF.

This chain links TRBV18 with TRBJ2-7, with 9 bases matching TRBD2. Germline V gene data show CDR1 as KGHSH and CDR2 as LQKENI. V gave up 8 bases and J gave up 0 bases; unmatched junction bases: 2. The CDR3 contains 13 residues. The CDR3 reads CASLAGTSYEQYF. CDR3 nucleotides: TGTGCCAGCCTAGCGGGGACCTCCTACGAGCAGTACTTC.

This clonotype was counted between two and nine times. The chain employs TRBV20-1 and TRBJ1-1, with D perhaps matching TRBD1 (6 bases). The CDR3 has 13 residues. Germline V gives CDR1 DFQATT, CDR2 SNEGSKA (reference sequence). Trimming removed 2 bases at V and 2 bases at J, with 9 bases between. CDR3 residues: CSARTDSNTEAFF. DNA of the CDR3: TGCAGTGCTAGAACGGACAGTAACACTGAAGCTTTCTTT.

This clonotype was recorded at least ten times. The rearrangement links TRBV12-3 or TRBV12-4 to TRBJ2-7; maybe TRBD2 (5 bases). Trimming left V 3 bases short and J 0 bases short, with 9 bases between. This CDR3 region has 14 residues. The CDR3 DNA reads TGTGCCAGCAGTTTCGGACTGGCCTCCTACGAGCAGTACTTC. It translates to CASSFGLASYEQYF.

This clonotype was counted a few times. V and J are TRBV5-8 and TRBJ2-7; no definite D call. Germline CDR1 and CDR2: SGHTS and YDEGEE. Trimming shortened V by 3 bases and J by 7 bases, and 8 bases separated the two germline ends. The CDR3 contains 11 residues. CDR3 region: CASSSTVEQYF. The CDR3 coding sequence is TGTGCCAGCAGCTCTACAGTGGAGCAGTACTTC.

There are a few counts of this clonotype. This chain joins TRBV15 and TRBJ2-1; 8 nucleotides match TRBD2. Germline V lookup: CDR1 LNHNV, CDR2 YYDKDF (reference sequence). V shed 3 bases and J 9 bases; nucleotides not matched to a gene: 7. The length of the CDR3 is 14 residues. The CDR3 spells CATSSLSGGGEQFF. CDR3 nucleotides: TGTGCCACCAGCAGCCTCAGCGGGGGCGGTGAGCAGTTCTTC.

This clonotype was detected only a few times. The CDR3 protein is CSASGRVAGKLFF. CDR3 DNA: TGCAGTGCTAGCGGCAGGGTAGCAGGAAAACTGTTTTTT. V and J are TRBV20-1 and TRBJ1-4; D is possibly TRBD1 (5 bases). Trimming left V 3 bases short and J 10 bases short, with 15 bases between. CDR1 and CDR2 from the germline V gene are DFQATT and SNEGSKA (reference sequence). CDR3 length: 13 amino acids.

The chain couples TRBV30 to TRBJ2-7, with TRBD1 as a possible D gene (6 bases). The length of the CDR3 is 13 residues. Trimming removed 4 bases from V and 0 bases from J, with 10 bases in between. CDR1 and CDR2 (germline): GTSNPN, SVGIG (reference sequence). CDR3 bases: TGTGCCTGGACCGGGACAAGCTCCTACGAGCAGTACTTC. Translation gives CAWTGTSSYEQYF.

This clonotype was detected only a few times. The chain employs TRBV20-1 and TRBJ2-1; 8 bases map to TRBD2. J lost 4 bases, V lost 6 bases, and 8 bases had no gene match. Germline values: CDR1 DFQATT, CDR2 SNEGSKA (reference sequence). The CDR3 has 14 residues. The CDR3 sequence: CSASRGGGYNEQFF. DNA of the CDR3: TGCAGTGCCTCACGGGGGGGCGGATACAATGAGCAGTTCTTC.

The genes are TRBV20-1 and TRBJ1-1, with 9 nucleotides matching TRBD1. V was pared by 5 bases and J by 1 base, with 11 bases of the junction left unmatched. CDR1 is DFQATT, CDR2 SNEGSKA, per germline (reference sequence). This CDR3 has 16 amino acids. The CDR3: CSAPRLGQGPNTEAFF. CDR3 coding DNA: TGCAGTGCTCCGCGCCTGGGACAGGGACCGAACACTGAAGCTTTCTTT.

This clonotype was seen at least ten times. Here the CDR3 DNA reads TGTGCCAGCAGCTTTGGGGCAGATACGCAGTATTTT. This translates into CASSFGADTQYF. This chain connects TRBV5-4 to TRBJ2-3; D ambiguous. The germline CDR1 and CDR2 sequences are SGHNT and YYREEE (reference sequence). V gave up 2 bases and J gave up 4 bases, with 5 bases separating them. The CDR3 runs 12 residues.

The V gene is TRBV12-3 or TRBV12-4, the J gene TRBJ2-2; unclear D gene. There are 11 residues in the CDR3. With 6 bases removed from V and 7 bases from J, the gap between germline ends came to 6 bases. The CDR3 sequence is CASRSRGELFF. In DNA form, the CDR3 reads TGTGCCAGCAGATCGCGCGGGGAGCTGTTTTTT.

Here the CDR3 reads CASSISGSPDTQYF. CDR3 in DNA: TGTGCCAGTAGTATTAGCGGGAGTCCAGATACGCAGTATTTT. This chain connects TRBV19 to TRBJ2-3; 9 positions agree with TRBD2. The CDR3 extends over 14 amino acids. After removal of 3 bases from V and 4 bases from J, the junction contained 2 bases not matched to a gene. The germline V gene encodes CDR1 LNHDA and CDR2 SQIVND (reference sequence).

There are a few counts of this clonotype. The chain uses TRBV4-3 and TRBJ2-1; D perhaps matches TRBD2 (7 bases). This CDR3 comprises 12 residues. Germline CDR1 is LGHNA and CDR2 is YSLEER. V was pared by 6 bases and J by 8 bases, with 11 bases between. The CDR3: CASSDGGHEQFF. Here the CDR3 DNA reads TGCGCCAGCAGTGACGGGGGGCATGAGCAGTTCTTC.

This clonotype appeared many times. CDR3 in amino acids: CASSQGTSYNEQFF. The DNA of the CDR3 is TGTGCCAGCAGCCAGGGAACGAGCTACAATGAGCAGTTCTTC. The rearrangement links TRBV14 to TRBJ2-1; D remains unclear. Trimming left V 3 bases short and J 3 bases short, with 9 bases between. The CDR3 runs 14 residues. Germline loops: CDR1 SGHDN, CDR2 FVKESK.

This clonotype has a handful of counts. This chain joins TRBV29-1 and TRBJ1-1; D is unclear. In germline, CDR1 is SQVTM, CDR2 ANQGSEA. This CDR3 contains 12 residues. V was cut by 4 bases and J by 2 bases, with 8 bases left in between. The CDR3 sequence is CSVGSANTEAFF. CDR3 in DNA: TGCAGCGTTGGTTCCGCTAACACTGAAGCTTTCTTT.

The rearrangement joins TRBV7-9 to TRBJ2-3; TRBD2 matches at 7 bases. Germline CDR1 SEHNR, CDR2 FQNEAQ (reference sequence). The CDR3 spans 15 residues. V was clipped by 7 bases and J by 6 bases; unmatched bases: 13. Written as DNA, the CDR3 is TGTGCCAGCACCGGTAGGGACTACCGCCCGGATACGCAGTATTTT. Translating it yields CASTGRDYRPDTQYF.

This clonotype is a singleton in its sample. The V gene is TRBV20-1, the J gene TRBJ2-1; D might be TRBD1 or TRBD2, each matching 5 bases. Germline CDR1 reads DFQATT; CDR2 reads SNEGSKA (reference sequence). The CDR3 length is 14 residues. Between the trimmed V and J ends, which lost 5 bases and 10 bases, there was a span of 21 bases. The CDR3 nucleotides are TGCAGTGCTGGACGGGACCCCGCTTGGATGGAGCAGTTCTTC. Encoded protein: CSAGRDPAWMEQFF.

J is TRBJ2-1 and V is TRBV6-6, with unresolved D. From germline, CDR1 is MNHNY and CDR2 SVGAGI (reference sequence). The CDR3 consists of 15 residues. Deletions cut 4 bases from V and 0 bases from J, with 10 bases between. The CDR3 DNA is TGTGCCAGCAGTTTCGTCCAGAGCTCCTACAATGAGCAGTTCTTC. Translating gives CASSFVQSSYNEQFF.

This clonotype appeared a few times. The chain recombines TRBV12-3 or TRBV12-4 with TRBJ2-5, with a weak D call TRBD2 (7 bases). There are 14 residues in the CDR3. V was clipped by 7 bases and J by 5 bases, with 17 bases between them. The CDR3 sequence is CASILLGGGETQYF. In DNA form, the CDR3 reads TGTGCCAGCATCCTATTAGGGGGGGGGGAGACCCAGTACTTC.

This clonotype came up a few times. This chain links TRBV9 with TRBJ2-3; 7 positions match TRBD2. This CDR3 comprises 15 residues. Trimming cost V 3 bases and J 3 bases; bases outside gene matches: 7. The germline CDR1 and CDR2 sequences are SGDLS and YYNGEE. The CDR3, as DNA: TGTGCCAGCAGCGCCGATCCCGGGAGGACAGATACGCAGTATTTT. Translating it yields CASSADPGRTDTQYF.

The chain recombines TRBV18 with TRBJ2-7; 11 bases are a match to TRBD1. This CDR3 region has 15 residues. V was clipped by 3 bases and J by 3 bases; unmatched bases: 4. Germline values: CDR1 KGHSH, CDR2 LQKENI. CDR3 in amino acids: CASSPGTGGVYEQYF. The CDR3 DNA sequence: TGTGCCAGCTCACCCGGGACAGGGGGGGTCTACGAGCAGTACTTC.

Here the CDR3 reads CAWSGRQGERELFF. The CDR3 nucleotides read TGTGCCTGGAGTGGCAGACAGGGGGAACGTGAGCTGTTTTTT. The V gene is TRBV30, the J gene TRBJ2-2, with 9 bases lining up with TRBD1. Germline V lookup: CDR1 GTSNPN, CDR2 SVGIG (reference sequence). Trimming cost V 1 base and J 11 bases; bases outside gene matches: 8. The CDR3 has 14 residues.

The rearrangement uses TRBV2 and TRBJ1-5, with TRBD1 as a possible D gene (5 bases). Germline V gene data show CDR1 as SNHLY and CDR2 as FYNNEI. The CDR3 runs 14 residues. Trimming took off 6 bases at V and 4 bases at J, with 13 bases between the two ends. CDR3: CASREDTRNQPQHF. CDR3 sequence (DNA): TGTGCCAGCAGGGAGGACACTCGAAATCAGCCCCAGCATTTT.

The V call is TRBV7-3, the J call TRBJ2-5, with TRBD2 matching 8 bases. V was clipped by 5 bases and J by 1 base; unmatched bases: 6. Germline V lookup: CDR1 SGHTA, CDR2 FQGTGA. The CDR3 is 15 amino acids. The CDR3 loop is CASSPTGGAQETQYF. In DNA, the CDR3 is TGTGCCAGCAGCCCAACGGGGGGGGCCCAAGAGACCCAGTACTTC.